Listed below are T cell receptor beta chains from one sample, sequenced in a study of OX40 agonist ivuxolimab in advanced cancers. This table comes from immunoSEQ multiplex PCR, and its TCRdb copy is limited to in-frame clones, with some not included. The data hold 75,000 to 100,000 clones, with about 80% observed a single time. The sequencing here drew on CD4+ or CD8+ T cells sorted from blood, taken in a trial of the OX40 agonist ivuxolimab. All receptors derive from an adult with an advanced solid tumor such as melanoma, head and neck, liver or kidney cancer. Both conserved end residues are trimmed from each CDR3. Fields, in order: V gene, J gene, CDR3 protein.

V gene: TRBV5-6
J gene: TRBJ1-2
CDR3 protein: ASSRGGQGDGYT

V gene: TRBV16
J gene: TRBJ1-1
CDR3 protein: ASSQNPPNTEAF

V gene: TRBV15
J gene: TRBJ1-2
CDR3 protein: ATSTTVNYGYT

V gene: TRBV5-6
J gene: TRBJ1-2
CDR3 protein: ASSLTGTGGYT

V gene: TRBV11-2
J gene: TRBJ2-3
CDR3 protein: ASSLGQGVTDTQY

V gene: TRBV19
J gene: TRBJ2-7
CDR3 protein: ASSMAWDTSYEQY

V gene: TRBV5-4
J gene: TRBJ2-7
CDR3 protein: ASSLERGYEQY

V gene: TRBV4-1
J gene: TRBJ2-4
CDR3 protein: ASSQWTGQEKNIQY

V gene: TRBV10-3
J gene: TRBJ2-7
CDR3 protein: AISESITAWDSYEQY

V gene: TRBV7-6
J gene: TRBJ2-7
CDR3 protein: ASSQNPRTSGRGPKY

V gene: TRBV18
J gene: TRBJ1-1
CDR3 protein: ASSPQETGNTEAF

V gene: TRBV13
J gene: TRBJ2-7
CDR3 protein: ASSLGDRAHEQY

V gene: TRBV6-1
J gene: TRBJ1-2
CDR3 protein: ASSTDKRYGYT

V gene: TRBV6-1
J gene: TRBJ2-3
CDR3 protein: ASSEQGWTDTQY

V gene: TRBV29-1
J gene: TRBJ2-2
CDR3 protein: SARTGSNTGELF

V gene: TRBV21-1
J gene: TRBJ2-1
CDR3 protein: ASKKVKEQF

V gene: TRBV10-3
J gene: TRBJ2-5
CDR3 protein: AISESLRETGGRETQY

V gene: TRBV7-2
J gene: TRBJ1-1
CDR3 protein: ASSADSFLTEAF

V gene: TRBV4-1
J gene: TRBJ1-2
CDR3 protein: ASSQEGQGAGGYT

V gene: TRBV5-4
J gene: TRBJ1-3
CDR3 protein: ASSLATGQGGGNTIY

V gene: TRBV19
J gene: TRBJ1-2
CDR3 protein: ASSMRQGTNYGYT

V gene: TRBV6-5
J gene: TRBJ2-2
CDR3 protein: ASRPRQSGTGELF

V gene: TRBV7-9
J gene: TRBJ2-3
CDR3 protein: ASSPRLAGAIPGDTQY